The source of this T cell receptor (beta chain) is a study of cytomegalovirus exposure and HLA in healthy donors. The CDR3 length is 13 residues. Per germline, CDR1 SQVTM and CDR2 ANQGSEA. V trimming: 8 bases; J trimming: 11 bases; junction bases outside the gene matches: 16. With 60 Vbeta and 13 Jbeta primers, the PCR was carried out. Assay used: immunoSEQ multiplex PCR; TCRdb lists only in-frame clones, some missing. Seen here are over 85,000 clones, less than 80% observed once, and the top ten hold under 2.5%. The clonotype comes from a man younger than 40 in good health and CMV-seronegative. The rearrangement joins TRBV29-1 to TRBJ1-1; 8 bases fit TRBD1. The sample consisted of PBMCs. The CDR3 sequence: CSTWTGSEGGAFF. The CDR3 region has the DNA TGCAGCACCTGGACAGGGAGCGAGGGGGGGGCTTTCTTT. The whole variable domain, filled in from reference TRBV29-1 and TRBJ1-1, reads SAVISQKPSRDICQRGTSLTIQCQVDSQVTMMFWYRQQPGQSLTLIATANQGSEATYESGFVIDKFPISRPNLTFSTLTVSNMSPEDSSIYLCSTWTGSEGGAFFGQGTRLTVV.